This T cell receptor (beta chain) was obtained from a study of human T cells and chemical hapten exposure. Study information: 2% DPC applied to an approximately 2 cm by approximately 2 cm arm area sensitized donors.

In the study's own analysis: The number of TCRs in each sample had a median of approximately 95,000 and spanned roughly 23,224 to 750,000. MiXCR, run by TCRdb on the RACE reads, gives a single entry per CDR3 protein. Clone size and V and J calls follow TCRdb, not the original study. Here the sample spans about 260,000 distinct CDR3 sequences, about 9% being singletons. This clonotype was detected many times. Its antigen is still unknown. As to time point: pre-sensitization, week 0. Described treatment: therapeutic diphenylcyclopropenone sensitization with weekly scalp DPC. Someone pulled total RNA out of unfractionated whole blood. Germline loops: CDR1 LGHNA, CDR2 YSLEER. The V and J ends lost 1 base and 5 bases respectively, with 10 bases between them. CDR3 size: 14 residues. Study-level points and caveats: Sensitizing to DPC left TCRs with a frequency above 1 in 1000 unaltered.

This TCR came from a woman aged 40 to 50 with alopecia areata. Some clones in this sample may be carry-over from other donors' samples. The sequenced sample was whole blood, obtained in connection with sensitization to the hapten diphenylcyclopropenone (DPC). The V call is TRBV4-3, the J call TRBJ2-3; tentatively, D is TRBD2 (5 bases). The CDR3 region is CASSQGQAVDTQYF. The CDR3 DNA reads TGCGCCAGCAGCCAAGGTCAAGCGGTAGATACGCAGTATTTT.